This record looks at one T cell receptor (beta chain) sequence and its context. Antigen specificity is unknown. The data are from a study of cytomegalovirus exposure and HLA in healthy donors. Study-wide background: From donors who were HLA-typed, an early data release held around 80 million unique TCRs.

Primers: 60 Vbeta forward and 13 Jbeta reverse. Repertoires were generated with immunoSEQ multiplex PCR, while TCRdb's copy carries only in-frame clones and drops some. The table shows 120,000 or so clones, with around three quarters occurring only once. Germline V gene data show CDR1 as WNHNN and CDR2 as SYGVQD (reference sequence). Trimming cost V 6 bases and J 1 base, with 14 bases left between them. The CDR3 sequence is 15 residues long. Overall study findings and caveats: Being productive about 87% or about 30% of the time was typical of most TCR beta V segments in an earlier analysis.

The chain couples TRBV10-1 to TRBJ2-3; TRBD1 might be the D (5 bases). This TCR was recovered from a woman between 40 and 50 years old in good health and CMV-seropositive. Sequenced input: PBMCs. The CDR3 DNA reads TGCGCCAGCAGCGCAGGGTATCTTGGCACAGATACGCAGTATTTT. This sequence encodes CASSAGYLGTDTQYF.